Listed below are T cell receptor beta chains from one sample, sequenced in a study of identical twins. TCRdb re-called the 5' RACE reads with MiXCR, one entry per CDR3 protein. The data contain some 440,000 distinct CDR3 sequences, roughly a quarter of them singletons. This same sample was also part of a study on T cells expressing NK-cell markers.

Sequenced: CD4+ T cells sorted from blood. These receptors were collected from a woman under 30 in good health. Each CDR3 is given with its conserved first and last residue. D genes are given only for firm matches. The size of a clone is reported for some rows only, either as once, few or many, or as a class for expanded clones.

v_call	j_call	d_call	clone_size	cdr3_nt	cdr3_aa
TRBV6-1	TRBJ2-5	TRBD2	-	TGTGCCAGCCATGTGGGAGGGTTATCGCAAGAGACCCAGTACTTC	CASHVGGLSQETQYF
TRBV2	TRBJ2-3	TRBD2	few	TGTGCCAGCAGTGACGGCGGGAGGAAAACAGATACGCAGTATTTT	CASSDGGRKTDTQYF
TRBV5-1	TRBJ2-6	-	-	TGCGCCAGCAGTACGGAGGGGGCTGGGGCCAACGTCCTGACTTTC	CASSTEGAGANVLTF
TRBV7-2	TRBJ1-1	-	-	TGTGCCAGCAGCTTAAATTCCAGGGGAGCTTTCTTT	CASSLNSRGAFF
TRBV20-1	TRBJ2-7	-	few	TGCAGTGCTCCTGACCCCTCATACGAGCAGTACTTC	CSAPDPSYEQYF
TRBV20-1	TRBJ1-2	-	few	TGCAGTGCTATGATTTTAAGGGACGATGCCGGCTACACCTTC	CSAMILRDDAGYTF
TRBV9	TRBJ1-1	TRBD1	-	TGTGCCAGCAGCCCCCCGACAGGGAGTATCACTGAAGCTTTCTTT	CASSPPTGSITEAFF
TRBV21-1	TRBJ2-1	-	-	TGTGCCAGCAGCAAAGCGATTTTTAATCCACGGGACAGGGGTCGAGAGCAGTTCTTC	CASSKAIFNPRDRGREQFF
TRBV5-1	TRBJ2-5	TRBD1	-	TGCGCCAGCAGCATGCTACCGGGACAGGGTACCGAGACCCAGTACTTC	CASSMLPGQGTETQYF
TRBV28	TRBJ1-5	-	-	TGTGCCAGCAGTCCGGGGACTGCAAATCAGCCCCAGCATTTT	CASSPGTANQPQHF
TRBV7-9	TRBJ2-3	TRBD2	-	TGTGCCAGCAGCCCCCTAGCGGGACACAGCACAGATACGCAGTATTTT	CASSPLAGHSTDTQYF
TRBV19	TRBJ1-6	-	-	TGTGCCAGTAGTAGCGGACAGACAAATTCACCCCTCCACTTT	CASSSGQTNSPLHF
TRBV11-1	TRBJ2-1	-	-	TGTGCCAGCAGGGCTCCGGGACACCTATACAATGAGCAGTTCTTC	CASRAPGHLYNEQFF
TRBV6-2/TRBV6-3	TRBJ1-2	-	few	TGTGCCAGCACCCGAGGAGAGGGGCATAAGAGGGGCTACACCTTC	CASTRGEGHKRGYTF
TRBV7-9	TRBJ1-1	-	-	TGTGCCAGCAGGAGAGAGACAGAGAACACTGAAGCTTTCTTT	CASRRETENTEAFF
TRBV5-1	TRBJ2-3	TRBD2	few	TGCGCCAGCAGCGTGCCGGGACTAGCGGGAGATACGCAGTATTTT	CASSVPGLAGDTQYF
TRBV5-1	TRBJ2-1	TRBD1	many	TGTGCCAGCAGCTTAGGGACAGGATACAATGAGCAGTTCTTC	CASSLGTGYNEQFF